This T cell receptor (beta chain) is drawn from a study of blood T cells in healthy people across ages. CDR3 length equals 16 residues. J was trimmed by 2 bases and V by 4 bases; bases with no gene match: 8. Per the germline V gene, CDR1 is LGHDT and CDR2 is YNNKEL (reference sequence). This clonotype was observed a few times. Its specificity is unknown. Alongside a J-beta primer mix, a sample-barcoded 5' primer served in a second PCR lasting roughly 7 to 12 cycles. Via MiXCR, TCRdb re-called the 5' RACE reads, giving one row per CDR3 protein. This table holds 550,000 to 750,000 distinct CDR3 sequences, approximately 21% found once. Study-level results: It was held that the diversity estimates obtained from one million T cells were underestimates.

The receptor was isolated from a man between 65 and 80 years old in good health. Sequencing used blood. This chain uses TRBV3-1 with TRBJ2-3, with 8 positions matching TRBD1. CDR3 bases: TGTGCCAGCAGCCTCAGGGGGCGTCAATCCACAGATACGCAGTATTTT. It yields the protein CASSLRGRQSTDTQYF.